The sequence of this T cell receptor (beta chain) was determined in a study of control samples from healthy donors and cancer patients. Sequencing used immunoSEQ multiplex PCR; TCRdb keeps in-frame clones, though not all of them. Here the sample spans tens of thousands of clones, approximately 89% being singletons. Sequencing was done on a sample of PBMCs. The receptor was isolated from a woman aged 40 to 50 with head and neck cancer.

The CDR3 coding sequence is TGCGCCAGCAGCTTGAACGGCGGGGCCCCAGATACGCAGTATTTT. Translating it yields CASSLNGGAPDTQYF. The rearrangement uses TRBV5-1 and TRBJ2-3; the D gene is possibly TRBD2 (6 bases). Trimming took 1 base from V and 4 from J, leaving 13 bases between them. Germline CDR1 and CDR2: SGHRS and YFSETQ. This CDR3 region has 15 residues. The complete variable domain, with remaining parts taken from reference TRBV5-1 and TRBJ2-3, reads KAGVTQTPRYLIKTRGQQVTLSCSPISGHRSVSWYQQTPGQGLQFLFEYFSETQRNKGNFPGRFSGRQFSNSRSEMNVSTLELGDSALYLCASSLNGGAPDTQYFGPGTRLTVL.